The 27 T cell receptor beta chains reported below all come from one sample, sequenced in a study of shared clonotypes between healthy human individuals. Produced via immunoSEQ multiplex PCR; TCRdb's table is partial and in-frame only. The sample lists 600,000 to 750,000 clones, more than 70% occurring once. The sequenced sample consisted of memory CD4+ T cells sorted from blood. Indicated subset: CD45RA-negative fraction. The receptors originated from a woman aged 25 to 39 in good health.

This clone was counted only a few times. The chain links TRBV30 to TRBJ2-5; D is perhaps TRBD2 (6 bases). CDR1 is GTSNPN, CDR2 SVGIG, per germline (reference sequence). CDR3 size: 13 residues. Trimming cost V 3 bases and J 5 bases, with 13 bases left between them. The CDR3 bases are TGTGCCTGGAGACCGGGAGTGGGTGAGACCCAGTACTTC. It encodes CAWRPGVGETQYF.

CDR3 nucleotide sequence: TGTGCCAGCAGCGAGGGGTCGTCGGCGTCCGAAAAACTGTTTTTT. Translation gives CASSEGSSASEKLFF. This chain uses TRBV9 with TRBJ1-4; D may be TRBD1 (5 bases). The CDR3 length is 15 residues. Germline assignment: CDR1 SGDLS and CDR2 YYNGEE. Trimming removed 3 bases at V and 8 bases at J, with 17 bases between.

V and J are TRBV19 and TRBJ2-2, with 10 bases fitting TRBD2. Germline V CDR1 and CDR2: LNHDA, SQIVND (reference sequence). V lost 0 bases and J lost 5; bases outside the gene matches: 9. CDR3 length: 18 amino acids. In nucleotides, the CDR3 is TGTGCCAGTAGTATAGAGGGGCTAGCGGGAGTGAGAACCGGGGAGCTGTTTTTT. Encoded protein: CASSIEGLAGVRTGELFF.

This chain connects TRBV28 to TRBJ1-5, with TRBD1 identical over 7 bases. The CDR3 runs 14 residues. Germline V gene sequence: CDR1 MDHEN, CDR2 SYDVKM. J gave up 0 bases and V 6 bases, and 2 bases lay outside the gene matches. CDR3: CASSGTVSNQPQHF. The CDR3 region has the DNA TGTGCCAGCAGCGGGACAGTTAGCAATCAGCCCCAGCATTTT.

The J gene is TRBJ1-5, the V gene TRBV19; D not resolved. Trimming took 3 bases from V and 4 from J, leaving 4 bases between them. The V gene's germline CDR1 is LNHDA and CDR2 SQIVND (reference sequence). The CDR3 is 12 residues long. The CDR3 DNA sequence: TGTGCCAGTAGTATGACAAATCAGCCCCAGCATTTT. Protein: CASSMTNQPQHF.

This rearrangement joins TRBV7-9 to TRBJ2-2; D not resolved. CDR1 and CDR2 (germline): SEHNR, FQNEAQ (reference sequence). The CDR3 runs to 12 residues. Trimming took 2 bases from V and 6 from J, leaving 4 bases between them. CDR3 residues: CASSLTSGELFF. The CDR3 DNA reads TGTGCCAGCAGCTTAACCTCCGGGGAGCTGTTTTTT.

The rearrangement uses TRBV28 and TRBJ2-3; D ambiguous. Trimming left V 6 bases short and J 6 bases short, with 10 bases between. CDR1 MDHEN and CDR2 SYDVKM come from the germline V gene. This CDR3 has 12 residues. The CDR3 nucleotides read TGTGCCAGCAGGAACCCGACTGATACGCAGTATTTT. It yields the protein CASRNPTDTQYF.

V gene TRBV7-9 combines with J gene TRBJ2-5, with 10 bases that match TRBD2. Germline trimming cut 5 bases from V and 2 bases from J; bases unmatched to any gene: 14. The CDR3 loop spans 18 amino acids. CDR1 and CDR2 (germline): SEHNR, FQNEAQ (reference sequence). This chain's CDR3 is CASSVPTVAGGWQETQYF. The CDR3 DNA reads TGTGCCAGCAGCGTCCCGACGGTAGCGGGAGGTTGGCAAGAGACCCAGTACTTC.

This clone was recorded once. This chain joins TRBV27 and TRBJ1-5; a possible D gene is TRBD1 (5 bases). V was clipped by 5 bases and J by 9 bases, with 14 bases between them. The length of the CDR3 is 13 residues. Germline V gene data show CDR1 as MNHEY and CDR2 as SMNVEV (reference sequence). CDR3 bases: TGTGCCAGCAGTCTAAAATATGGGGGGCCCCAGCATTTT. Translated, it gives CASSLKYGGPQHF.

The chain is built from TRBV27 and TRBJ2-6; weak D call: TRBD1 (6 bases). V lost 6 bases and J lost 5, with 14 bases in between. Looked up from germline, CDR1 is MNHEY and CDR2 is SMNVEV (reference sequence). The CDR3 consists of 15 residues. CDR3 protein: CASSPGQRRANVLTF. The CDR3 nucleotides are TGTGCCAGCAGCCCTGGACAGCGAAGGGCCAACGTCCTGACTTTC.

This clone was found a few times. The V call is TRBV27, the J call TRBJ2-7; 11 bases map to TRBD2. The germline CDR1 and CDR2 sequences are MNHEY and SMNVEV (reference sequence). V lost 4 bases, J lost 4 bases, and 6 bases stayed unmatched. The length of the CDR3 is 15 residues. As DNA, the CDR3 is TGTGCCAGCAGTTCTCTAGCGGGAGGCGGGTACGAGCAGTACTTC. Translating it yields CASSSLAGGGYEQYF.

This clone was observed a handful of times. This sequence joins TRBV11-2 and TRBJ2-4, with D perhaps matching TRBD1 (7 bases). Per the germline V gene, CDR1 is SGHAT and CDR2 is FQNNGV. The CDR3 is 15 amino acids. Trimming stripped 5 bases from V and 6 bases from J, with 17 bases between. CDR3 amino acids: CASSIDRAGGNIQYF. Here the CDR3 DNA reads TGTGCCAGCAGCATCGACAGGGCCGGGGGAAACATTCAGTACTTC.

This clone occurred many times. The rearrangement links TRBV6-5 to TRBJ2-7; D remains ambiguous. The CDR3 length is 14 residues. CDR1 MNHEY and CDR2 SVGAGI come from the germline V gene. Trimming stripped 2 bases from V and 0 bases from J, with 8 bases between. The CDR3 is CASSYKAHSYEQYF. CDR3 nucleotide sequence: TGTGCCAGCAGTTACAAGGCCCACTCCTACGAGCAGTACTTC.

This chain connects TRBV10-3 to TRBJ1-3; 7 bases line up with TRBD1. CDR1 and CDR2 from the germline V gene are ENHRY and SYGVKD. The V gene end was trimmed by 9 bases and the J gene end by 4 bases; junction bases not matched to a gene: 6. This CDR3 spans 13 amino acids. CDR3 loop: CAIEQGSGNTIYF. In DNA form, the CDR3 reads TGTGCCATAGAACAGGGGAGCGGAAACACCATATATTTT.

The chain recombines TRBV10-3 with TRBJ1-5; perhaps TRBD1 as D (5 bases). Germline V gene lookup returns CDR1 ENHRY and CDR2 SYGVKD. Trimming took 8 bases from V and 5 from J, leaving 16 bases between them. This CDR3 region has 14 residues. The DNA for the CDR3 is TGTGCCATCGGGATGGAGGGACCCCATCAGCCCCAGCATTTT. This codes for CAIGMEGPHQPQHF.

The V gene is TRBV19, the J gene TRBJ2-3; 10 bases match TRBD2. The germline V gene has CDR1 LNHDA and CDR2 SQIVND (reference sequence). The CDR3 covers 14 residues. The ends lost 5 bases at V and 5 bases at J; junction bases unmatched: 4. CDR3 residues: CASSGLAGVDTQYF. The CDR3 DNA is TGTGCCAGTAGTGGCCTAGCGGGAGTAGATACGCAGTATTTT.

The V and J genes are TRBV7-2 and TRBJ2-1; 11 bases line up with TRBD2. The CDR3 consists of 17 residues. From germline, CDR1 is SGHTA and CDR2 FQGNSA. With V trimmed by 1 base and J by 7 bases, 9 bases remained unmatched. The DNA of the CDR3 is TGTGCCAGCAGCTTAGTAGCGGGAGGGCCGGTGATAAATGAGCAGTTCTTC. It yields the protein CASSLVAGGPVINEQFF.

This chain joins TRBV10-1 and TRBJ2-3, with a possible D match to TRBD1 (5 bases). The CDR3 loop spans 14 amino acids. Trimming stripped 6 bases from V and 1 base from J, with 11 bases between. Germline V lookup: CDR1 WNHNN, CDR2 SYGVQD (reference sequence). The CDR3: CASSYGQGTDTQYF. CDR3 DNA: TGCGCCAGCAGCTATGGACAAGGCACAGATACGCAGTATTTT.

To note about this clone: Within the sample, other DNA sequences also encode this same CDR3. This chain links TRBV18 with TRBJ2-5; D is unclear. From germline, CDR1 is KGHSH and CDR2 LQKENI. The CDR3 has 13 amino acids. V was trimmed by 2 bases and J by 0 bases, leaving 4 bases between them. CDR3 region: CASSPGYQETQYF. CDR3 in DNA: TGTGCCAGCTCACCAGGGTACCAAGAGACCCAGTACTTC.

Here the CDR3 DNA reads TGTGCCAGTAGTATAGGGCAGAAGGATTCACCCCTCCACTTT. Protein sequence: CASSIGQKDSPLHF. The chain has TRBV19 and TRBJ1-6; D is ambiguous. Germline V gene lookup returns CDR1 LNHDA and CDR2 SQIVND (reference sequence). CDR3 length equals 14 residues. Trimming left V 1 base short and J 8 bases short, with 9 bases between.

The CDR3 protein is CASSPATSGELFF. For the CDR3, the DNA is TGTGCCAGCAGCCCGGCCACGAGCGGGGAGCTGTTTTTT. The rearrangement links TRBV11-2 to TRBJ2-2, with D unresolved. Trimming took 5 bases from V and 7 from J, leaving 11 bases between them. CDR1 is SGHAT, CDR2 FQNNGV, per germline. The CDR3 is 13 residues long.

The J gene is TRBJ2-7, the V gene TRBV29-1; no firm D call. This CDR3 has 12 amino acids. In germline, CDR1 is SQVTM, CDR2 ANQGSEA. Between the trimmed V and J ends, which lost 5 bases and 1 base, there was a span of 9 bases. The CDR3 is CSVYDSSYEQYF. CDR3 bases: TGCAGCGTTTACGACTCGTCCTACGAGCAGTACTTC.

This clone was counted between two and nine times. The V call is TRBV6-5, the J call TRBJ1-3; no firm D call. The CDR3 has 13 amino acids. V lost 2 bases to trimming and J lost 11 bases, with 13 bases between them. The germline V gene has CDR1 MNHEY and CDR2 SVGAGI. The CDR3 bases are TGTGCCAGCAGTTACGGCCCGGAAGAGTCCATATATTTT. Amino acids: CASSYGPEESIYF.

This chain links TRBV27 with TRBJ2-7; perhaps TRBD2 as D (6 bases). CDR1 is MNHEY and CDR2 is SMNVEV in the germline V gene (reference sequence). The CDR3 spans 15 residues. V lost 3 bases, J lost 0 bases, and 12 bases lay in between. CDR3 region: CASSLGLFTSYEQYF. As DNA, the CDR3 is TGTGCCAGCAGTTTGGGACTTTTTACCTCCTACGAGCAGTACTTC.

This chain uses TRBV5-8 with TRBJ2-7; the D gene is possibly TRBD1 (6 bases). The CDR3 runs to 16 residues. From germline, CDR1 is SGHTS and CDR2 YDEGEE. The ends were cut back, 0 bases at V and 3 bases at J, with 16 bases in the middle. The CDR3 is CASSLGANQGHYEQYF. The CDR3 DNA reads as TGTGCCAGCAGCTTGGGGGCCAACCAGGGGCACTACGAGCAGTACTTC.

The chain joins TRBV5-8 to TRBJ2-6; D ambiguous. Germline V gene sequence: CDR1 SGHTS, CDR2 YDEGEE. Between the trimmed V and J ends, which lost 4 bases and 0 bases, there was a span of 8 bases. This CDR3 has 15 residues. CDR3 coding DNA: TGTGCCAGCAGCCGTGGAAACTCTGGGGCCAACGTCCTGACTTTC. Translation gives CASSRGNSGANVLTF. Looking up the rest from reference TRBV5-8 and TRBJ2-6 gives the full variable domain: EAGVTQSPTHLIKTRGQQATLRCSPISGHTSVYWYQQALGLGLQFLLWYDEGEERNRGNFPPRFSGRQFPNYSSELNVNALELEDSALYLCASSRGNSGANVLTFGAGSRLTVL.

The chain has TRBV9 and TRBJ1-2; weak D call: TRBD1 (5 bases). This CDR3 has 14 amino acids. V shed 2 bases and J shed 2 bases, with 10 bases lying between them. Per germline, CDR1 SGDLS and CDR2 YYNGEE. The CDR3 DNA reads TGTGCCAGCAGCGTTGACAGCCACAACTATGGCTACACCTTC. Its translation is CASSVDSHNYGYTF.